Following are 24 T cell receptor beta chains from one sample sequenced in a study of multiple sclerosis patients with progressive multifocal leukoencephalopathy (dated by TCRdb to about 2019). The time point label, as the study defines it: more than ten months of natalizumab therapy. In light of the paper, this sample's treatment or condition label describes: on natalizumab therapy at sampling. Libraries were built with the immunoSEQ multiplex PCR assay. TCRdb took this table from immuneACCESS and kept in-frame rearrangements with V and J called. Such tables lack part of the clones; where checked against another copy, unresolved V genes explain under half of the gap, and the rest is unexplained. This sample holds tens of thousands of clones; 90% were observed only once. The top ten clonotypes cover approximately 1.4% of the sample. Sequencing used PBMCs, obtained from a patient treated with natalizumab. These receptors came from a human donor with multiple sclerosis.

This clone was observed a few times. The chain links TRBV7-2 to TRBJ2-5; the match to TRBD2 covers 9 bases. With 1 base clipped from V and 4 bases from J, the junction kept 7 bases outside the gene matches. The CDR3 covers 16 residues. From germline, CDR1 is SGHTA and CDR2 FQGNSA. DNA for the CDR3: TGTGCCAGCAGCTTAGTACCAGCGGGGGGTGGAGAGACCCAGTACTTC. Its protein is CASSLVPAGGGETQYF.

The rearrangement joins TRBV6-4 to TRBJ1-5, with TRBD1 identical over 9 bases. The CDR3 length is 17 residues. Germline V CDR1 and CDR2: MRHNA, SNTAGT. Unmatched junction bases numbered 15, after V lost 6 bases and J lost 6 bases. The CDR3 bases are TGTGCCAGCAGGGGACAGGGAAAGGGGACAATGGGTCAGCCCCAGCATTTT. Protein sequence: CASRGQGKGTMGQPQHF.

The chain carries TRBV19 and TRBJ2-5, with TRBD2 matching 16 bases. The V segment lost 0 bases and the J segment 2 bases; nucleotides outside the gene matches: 6. CDR1 and CDR2 (germline): LNHDA, SQIVND (reference sequence). The CDR3 runs 19 residues. CDR3 amino acids: CASSIDLGTSGGDQETQYF. CDR3 coding DNA: TGTGCCAGTAGTATAGATCTCGGGACTAGCGGGGGGGATCAAGAGACCCAGTACTTC.

The chain joins TRBV5-4 to TRBJ1-2; D gene ambiguous. The CDR3 has 14 amino acids. CDR1 SGHNT and CDR2 YYREEE come from the germline V gene (reference sequence). V was pared by 7 bases and J by 2 bases, with 15 bases between. CDR3 nucleotide sequence: TGTGCCAGCGCCCCCTGGGCAGGCAACTATGGCTACACCTTC. Protein sequence: CASAPWAGNYGYTF.

V usage is TRBV19 and J usage is TRBJ1-2; 9 bases agree with TRBD1. This CDR3 is 14 amino acids long. V dropped 11 bases and J dropped 8; count of bases not matched to a gene: 15. CDR1 and CDR2 from the germline V gene are LNHDA and SQIVND (reference sequence). CDR3 DNA sequence: TGTGCCGGATCCTCTCCGGGACAGGGATTCGGCTACACCTTC. It specifies CAGSSPGQGFGYTF.

The rearrangement uses TRBV5-1 and TRBJ1-4; 9 nucleotides match TRBD1. Per the germline V gene, CDR1 is SGHRS and CDR2 is YFSETQ. This CDR3 spans 14 amino acids. Losses at the gene ends were 4 bases for V and 12 bases for J; bases not matched to a gene: 10. CDR3 sequence: CASSAGTGRGELFF. The CDR3 DNA sequence: TGCGCCAGCAGCGCCGGGACAGGGAGGGGGGAACTGTTTTTT.

The gene calls are TRBV30 and TRBJ2-3; 7 bases map to TRBD1. The CDR3 has 13 amino acids. The germline gives CDR1 GTSNPN, CDR2 SVGIG (reference sequence). After removal of 3 bases from V and 6 bases from J, the junction contained 6 bases not matched to a gene. CDR3 sequence (DNA): TGTGCCTGGAGCCCTACAGGGGTGGATACGCAGTATTTT. Its translation is CAWSPTGVDTQYF.

The V call is TRBV5-4, the J call TRBJ1-2, with D perhaps TRBD1 (6 bases). This CDR3 contains 15 residues. V lost 4 bases and J 6 bases, leaving 19 bases between the germline ends. CDR1 SGHNT and CDR2 YYREEE come from the germline V gene (reference sequence). CDR3 sequence reads: CASSPPTGGQNGYTF. The CDR3 bases are TGTGCCAGCAGCCCACCCACTGGGGGCCAGAATGGCTACACCTTC.

A single count supports this clone. The rearrangement joins TRBV4-2 to TRBJ1-1, with D tentatively TRBD1 (5 bases). Germline CDR1 and CDR2: LGHNA and YNFKEQ. The V gene lost 0 bases and the J gene lost 1 base, with 12 bases spanning the gap. The CDR3 runs to 16 residues. In nucleotides, the CDR3 is TGTGCCAGCAGCCAAGAAGTTCGGGGGAGGAACACTGAAGCTTTCTTT. Translation gives CASSQEVRGRNTEAFF.

V usage is TRBV7-3 and J usage is TRBJ1-1, with D possibly being TRBD1 (6 bases). Looked up from germline, CDR1 is SGHTA and CDR2 is FQGTGA. The CDR3 runs to 14 residues. With 8 bases removed from V and 1 base from J, the gap between germline ends came to 14 bases. The CDR3 reads CASRELGANTEAFF. CDR3 coding DNA: TGTGCCAGCCGGGAATTGGGGGCGAACACTGAAGCTTTCTTT.

This clone is medium-sized. This chain links TRBV4-3 with TRBJ2-7; 8 positions agree with TRBD2. Germline CDR1 is LGHNA and CDR2 is YSLEER. CDR3 size: 14 residues. Unmatched junction bases numbered 2, after V lost 1 base and J lost 3 bases. The CDR3: CASSQARGVYEQYF. CDR3 nucleotide sequence: TGCGCCAGCAGCCAAGCGCGGGGGGTCTACGAGCAGTACTTC.

This clone was found a few times. V usage is TRBV5-1 and J usage is TRBJ2-7; TRBD2 agrees at 16 bases. The CDR3 runs 18 residues. Germline CDR1 and CDR2: SGHRS and YFSETQ. V lost 5 bases and J lost 0; bases outside the gene matches: 8. The CDR3 reads CASSYTGTSGGASYEQYF. The CDR3 nucleotides read TGCGCCAGCAGTTACACCGGGACTAGCGGGGGGGCCTCCTACGAGCAGTACTTC.

The chain recombines TRBV19 with TRBJ1-1; weak D call: TRBD1 (6 bases). Germline V CDR1 and CDR2: LNHDA, SQIVND (reference sequence). The CDR3 has 14 residues. V dropped 4 bases and J dropped 5 bases, with 14 bases sitting between them. Written as DNA, the CDR3 is TGTGCCAGTAGTACGGGGGGCCTTGGGACTGAAGCTTTCTTT. Encoded protein: CASSTGGLGTEAFF.

This chain links TRBV27 with TRBJ1-2; a possible D gene is TRBD1 (5 bases). Trimming took 3 bases from V and 6 from J, leaving 17 bases between them. This CDR3 has 15 residues. CDR1 and CDR2 (germline): MNHEY, SMNVEV (reference sequence). The CDR3 loop reads CASSFPGQPFDGYTF. The CDR3 coding sequence is TGTGCCAGCAGTTTCCCGGGGCAGCCCTTTGATGGCTACACCTTC.

The chain has TRBV27 and TRBJ2-7; 7 bases agree with TRBD1. V shed 3 bases and J 2 bases; nucleotides not matched to a gene: 4. Looked up from germline, CDR1 is MNHEY and CDR2 is SMNVEV (reference sequence). The CDR3 runs 14 residues. CDR3 amino acids: CASSFGTAAYEQYF. In DNA, the CDR3 is TGTGCCAGCAGTTTCGGGACAGCCGCCTACGAGCAGTACTTC.

The rearrangement links TRBV2 to TRBJ1-6; no clear D gene. The CDR3 runs to 15 residues. V gave up 5 bases and J gave up 3 bases, with 11 bases separating them. CDR1 is SNHLY, CDR2 FYNNEI, per germline. The CDR3 loop reads CASSPEESYNSPLHF. CDR3 nucleotide sequence: TGTGCCAGCAGTCCTGAGGAGAGCTATAATTCACCCCTCCACTTT.

V usage is TRBV5-1 and J usage is TRBJ1-2; a possible D gene is TRBD1 (6 bases). In germline, CDR1 is SGHRS, CDR2 YFSETQ. The CDR3 has 14 residues. V was pared by 4 bases and J by 3 bases, with 13 bases between. The CDR3 DNA is TGCGCCAGCAGCATAACCGGGACATACTATGGCTACACCTTC. Amino acid sequence: CASSITGTYYGYTF.

The genes are TRBV5-1 and TRBJ2-4, with 9 nucleotides matching TRBD1. The CDR3 consists of 17 residues. V was pared by 4 bases and J by 1 base, with 9 bases of the junction left unmatched. Germline V gene sequence: CDR1 SGHRS, CDR2 YFSETQ. CDR3 bases: TGCGCCAGCAGCGGCGGACAGGGGTTAGGGGCCAAAAACATTCAGTACTTC. This translates into CASSGGQGLGAKNIQYF.

The chain uses TRBV7-3 and TRBJ2-2; a weak D match, TRBD2 (5 bases). V lost 6 bases, J lost 7 bases, and 21 bases lay in between. Germline V gene data show CDR1 as SGHTA and CDR2 as FQGTGA. CDR3 length: 16 amino acids. CDR3 sequence: CASRFTGGPSGGELFF. As DNA, the CDR3 is TGTGCCAGCAGGTTTACTGGCGGGCCTTCTGGCGGGGAGCTGTTTTTT. Based on the CDR3 plus reference TRBV7-3 and TRBJ2-2, the full variable domain is GAGVSQTPSNKVTEKGKYVELRCDPISGHTALYWYRQSLGQGPEFLIYFQGTGAADDSGLPNDRFFAVRPEGSVSTLKIQRTERGDSAVYLCASRFTGGPSGGELFFGEGSRLTVL.

This sequence joins TRBV7-2 and TRBJ2-3; D unresolved. Germline assignment: CDR1 SGHTA and CDR2 FQGNSA. The CDR3 is 14 residues long. V lost 0 bases to trimming and J lost 2 bases, with 6 bases between them. Written as DNA, the CDR3 is TGTGCCAGCAGCTTAGCCCAGTACACAGATACGCAGTATTTT. Translation gives CASSLAQYTDTQYF. Based on the CDR3 plus reference TRBV7-2 and TRBJ2-3, the full variable domain is GAGVSQSPSNKVTEKGKDVELRCDPISGHTALYWYRQSLGQGLEFLIYFQGNSAPDKSGLPSDRFSAERTGGSVSTLTIQRTQQEDSAVYLCASSLAQYTDTQYFGPGTRLTVL.

The chain is built from TRBV5-6 and TRBJ2-3; TRBD2 aligns across 8 bases. Germline CDR1 SGHDT, CDR2 YYEEEE. This CDR3 is 15 amino acids long. Germline trimming cut 4 bases from V and 0 bases from J; bases unmatched to any gene: 4. CDR3 nucleotides: TGTGCCAGCAGCAGACTAGCGACTAGCACAGATACGCAGTATTTT. Its translation is CASSRLATSTDTQYF.

This sequence joins TRBV19 and TRBJ2-1, with D unresolved. The germline V and J ends were trimmed by 2 bases and 8 bases, with 13 bases remaining between them. This CDR3 has 14 amino acids. Germline V lookup: CDR1 LNHDA, CDR2 SQIVND (reference sequence). The chain's CDR3 is CASSITVIGYEQFF. CDR3 nucleotide sequence: TGTGCCAGTAGTATAACCGTAATAGGTTATGAGCAGTTCTTC.

The chain has TRBV7-9 and TRBJ1-4; 7 bases align to TRBD1. The V gene end was trimmed by 5 bases and the J gene end by 7 bases; junction bases not matched to a gene: 10. Germline CDR1 is SEHNR and CDR2 is FQNEAQ (reference sequence). CDR3 size: 15 residues. In nucleotides, the CDR3 is TGTGCCAGCAGCGACCGACAGGGTTGGGGTGAAAAACTGTTTTTT. Protein product: CASSDRQGWGEKLFF.

The J gene is TRBJ1-5, the V gene TRBV29-1; weak D call: TRBD1 (5 bases). The CDR3 has 15 residues. The V gene's germline CDR1 is SQVTM and CDR2 ANQGSEA. The V gene lost 1 base and the J gene lost 4 bases, with 14 bases spanning the gap. The CDR3 sequence is CSVEGGGLRNQPQHF. In nucleotides, the CDR3 is TGCAGCGTTGAAGGTGGGGGGTTGCGGAATCAGCCCCAGCATTTT. Full variable domain (outside the CDR3, taken from reference TRBV29-1 and TRBJ1-5): SAVISQKPSRDICQRGTSLTIQCQVDSQVTMMFWYRQQPGQSLTLIATANQGSEATYESGFVIDKFPISRPNLTFSTLTVSNMSPEDSSIYLCSVEGGGLRNQPQHFGDGTRLSIL.